The table lists the clone carrying this T cell receptor beta chain with a count of one. Between the trimmed V and J ends, which lost 4 bases and 9 bases, there was a span of 16 bases. The CDR3 loop spans 13 amino acids. Germline CDR1 SGHAT, CDR2 FQNNGV. Per the authors' pipeline: Estimated nucleated cell counts came from reference gene primer amplification. Using immunoSEQ multiplex PCR, the repertoire was profiled, and TCRdb retains in-frame clones only, with some absent. That table is the source of V, J and clone size, and D and trimming were worked out from the DNA. The table includes about 100,000 clones, about 85% detected once. These data come from a study of blood T cell repertoires in COVID-19. Whole-study context: Acute and convalescent COVID-19 specimens originated in the United States, Italy and Spain.

The sequenced sample consisted of peripheral blood. This TCR was recovered from a woman in her sixties or seventies with acute or convalescent COVID-19. V gene TRBV11-2 combines with J gene TRBJ2-7, with D perhaps matching TRBD2 (6 bases). CDR3 amino acids: CASSSPTSLVQYF. The CDR3 nucleotides read TGTGCCAGCAGCTCCCCGACTAGTCTGGTGCAGTACTTC.